This passage covers 4 T cell receptor beta chains from one sample sequenced in a study of cytomegalovirus exposure and HLA in healthy donors. The PCR had 60 Vbeta and 13 Jbeta primers. Method: immunoSEQ multiplex PCR; TCRdb's copy keeps in-frame clones and lacks some. This sample's table has fewer than 60,000 clones. The sample comprised PBMCs. The receptors derive from a woman aged 25 to 39 in good health and CMV-seropositive.

The chain couples TRBV19 to TRBJ2-7; D is unclear. With 6 bases removed from V and 2 bases from J, the gap between germline ends came to 14 bases. From germline, CDR1 is LNHDA and CDR2 SQIVND (reference sequence). CDR3 size: 14 residues. CDR3 amino acids: CASSLRSLAYEQYF. The CDR3, as DNA: TGTGCCAGTAGCCTGAGATCCCTCGCCTACGAGCAGTACTTC. Variable domain in full (rest from reference TRBV19 and TRBJ2-7): DGGITQSPKYLFRKEGQNVTLSCEQNLNHDAMYWYRQDPGQGLRLIYYSQIVNDFQKGDIAEGYSVSREKKESFPLTVTSAQKNPTAFYLCASSLRSLAYEQYFGPGTRLTVT.

V gene TRBV30 combines with J gene TRBJ2-5, with D perhaps matching TRBD1 (5 bases). CDR1 and CDR2 (germline): GTSNPN, SVGIG (reference sequence). V was clipped by 0 bases and J by 2 bases, with 13 bases between them. This CDR3 spans 15 amino acids. For the CDR3, the DNA is TGTGCCTGGAGTGTATGGGGCAGTCCTCAAGAGACCCAGTACTTC. Translated, it gives CAWSVWGSPQETQYF.

V usage is TRBV5-1 and J usage is TRBJ1-1; 7 bases agree with TRBD1. Germline trimming cut 0 bases from V and 4 bases from J; bases unmatched to any gene: 3. The CDR3 totals 14 residues. CDR1 is SGHRS and CDR2 is YFSETQ in the germline V gene. The CDR3 sequence: CASSLDRGPTEAFF. CDR3 nucleotide sequence: TGCGCCAGCAGCTTGGACAGGGGTCCCACTGAAGCTTTCTTT.

J is TRBJ2-7 and V is TRBV25-1, with D possibly matching TRBD1 (5 bases). This CDR3 contains 11 residues. Germline CDR1 and CDR2: MGHDK and SYGVNS. Trimming shortened V by 3 bases and J by 8 bases, and 8 bases separated the two germline ends. This chain's CDR3 is CASSDRVQQYF. The CDR3 DNA reads as TGTGCCAGCAGTGACAGGGTCCAGCAGTACTTC.